This is a list of T cell receptor beta chains from one sample in a study of CD8 T cells in Susac syndrome. TCRdb passed the immunoSEQ multiplex PCR reads through MiXCR, listing each CDR3 protein once. This sample yields 350,000 to 550,000 distinct CDR3 sequences, of which more than 70% are seen a single time; roughly 0.11% belongs to the top ten. The sequencing sample was made of CD8+ T cells from PBMCs. The receptors stem from a human donor with multiple sclerosis. Both conserved end residues are part of each CDR3. Each record gives: J gene, V gene, CDR3 protein.

j_call: TRBJ2-5
v_call: TRBV5-4
cdr3_aa: CASSSRGQGAPPETQYF

j_call: TRBJ2-1
v_call: TRBV28
cdr3_aa: CASSLPGETYNEQFF

j_call: TRBJ1-1
v_call: TRBV5-1
cdr3_aa: CASSSYPGQGSTEAFF

j_call: TRBJ2-7
v_call: TRBV7-9
cdr3_aa: CASSSPAQPLYEQYF

j_call: TRBJ2-3
v_call: TRBV27
cdr3_aa: CASSFRRGMIPPNVSDTQYF

j_call: TRBJ1-2
v_call: TRBV20-1
cdr3_aa: CSALRQGLGGYTF

j_call: TRBJ2-3
v_call: TRBV5-1
cdr3_aa: CASSLVAGPADTQYF

j_call: TRBJ2-7
v_call: TRBV5-4
cdr3_aa: CASRFADGEGAYEQYF

j_call: TRBJ2-3
v_call: TRBV2
cdr3_aa: CASSGTRASGDTQYF

j_call: TRBJ1-1
v_call: TRBV30
cdr3_aa: CAWSVGRGGTEAFF

j_call: TRBJ2-7
v_call: TRBV12-3/TRBV12-4
cdr3_aa: CASRGGAGPYEQYF

j_call: TRBJ2-7
v_call: TRBV30
cdr3_aa: CAWSVPARTHEQYF

j_call: TRBJ2-1
v_call: TRBV5-1
cdr3_aa: CASSAGQATYNEQFF

j_call: TRBJ2-7
v_call: TRBV27
cdr3_aa: CASSPTGASGEQYF

j_call: TRBJ2-7
v_call: TRBV29-1
cdr3_aa: CSALAGGHSYEQYF

j_call: TRBJ2-1
v_call: TRBV15
cdr3_aa: CATSGLAGGNEQFF

j_call: TRBJ2-1
v_call: TRBV12-3/TRBV12-4
cdr3_aa: CASSPGPLSYNEQFF

j_call: TRBJ2-2
v_call: TRBV15
cdr3_aa: CATSRAEDTGELFF

j_call: TRBJ2-1
v_call: TRBV27
cdr3_aa: CASSFLGEQFF

j_call: TRBJ2-1
v_call: TRBV6-5
cdr3_aa: CASSYSSGGDYNEQFF

j_call: TRBJ1-1
v_call: TRBV5-1
cdr3_aa: CASSLSDGGHTEAFF

j_call: TRBJ1-3
v_call: TRBV30
cdr3_aa: CAWSPPRVYGNTIYF

j_call: TRBJ2-5
v_call: TRBV11-2
cdr3_aa: CASSLTQGFQETQYF

j_call: TRBJ2-5
v_call: TRBV3-1
cdr3_aa: CASSQVGVGETQYF

j_call: TRBJ2-1
v_call: TRBV19
cdr3_aa: CASTVQAGYEQFF

j_call: TRBJ2-3
v_call: TRBV20-1
cdr3_aa: CSARDPLGASTDTQYF

j_call: TRBJ1-1
v_call: TRBV12-5
cdr3_aa: CASGLAGHAEHTEAFF

j_call: TRBJ1-1
v_call: TRBV29-1
cdr3_aa: CSVEKWWGQGGLNTEAFF

j_call: TRBJ2-1
v_call: TRBV28
cdr3_aa: CASSLPTSGSSYNEQFF

j_call: TRBJ2-5
v_call: TRBV3-1
cdr3_aa: CASSRTGPPQETQYF

j_call: TRBJ2-1
v_call: TRBV19
cdr3_aa: CASSIAGVSSEQFF

j_call: TRBJ2-7
v_call: TRBV18
cdr3_aa: CASSPPTGAYEQYF

j_call: TRBJ1-2
v_call: TRBV30
cdr3_aa: CAWSSIRISNYGYTF

j_call: TRBJ2-3
v_call: TRBV19
cdr3_aa: CASRTTTPGTSVRDTQYF

j_call: TRBJ2-7
v_call: TRBV12-3/TRBV12-4
cdr3_aa: CASSLGRLYEQYF

j_call: TRBJ2-3
v_call: TRBV30
cdr3_aa: CAWSPGSTAADTQYF

j_call: TRBJ1-1
v_call: TRBV4-1
cdr3_aa: CASSFSSENTEAFF

j_call: TRBJ1-1
v_call: TRBV4-1
cdr3_aa: CASSQAGQGRTEAFF

j_call: TRBJ2-7
v_call: TRBV19
cdr3_aa: CASSTRDGVYEQYF

j_call: TRBJ1-1
v_call: TRBV25-1
cdr3_aa: CASSAERTEAFF

j_call: TRBJ2-7
v_call: TRBV27
cdr3_aa: CASSFLVRDTAYEQYF

j_call: TRBJ1-6
v_call: TRBV7-9
cdr3_aa: CASSTRTDYNSPLHF

j_call: TRBJ1-5
v_call: TRBV27
cdr3_aa: CASRSTHRGLRNQPQHF

j_call: TRBJ2-7
v_call: TRBV19
cdr3_aa: CASSPSRDRAIGVTYEQYF

j_call: TRBJ1-1
v_call: TRBV19
cdr3_aa: CASVHLDRGETEAFF

j_call: TRBJ1-1
v_call: TRBV3-1
cdr3_aa: CASSQGQSEAFF

j_call: TRBJ2-3
v_call: TRBV12-3/TRBV12-4
cdr3_aa: CASSPTGGFADTQYF

j_call: TRBJ1-5
v_call: TRBV2
cdr3_aa: CASSPPSRGPENFSNQPQHF

j_call: TRBJ1-1
v_call: TRBV3-1
cdr3_aa: CASTSTGKNTEAFF

j_call: TRBJ1-1
v_call: TRBV20-1
cdr3_aa: CSAYEGIYTEAFF

j_call: TRBJ1-5
v_call: TRBV27
cdr3_aa: CASSSAWDSNQPQHF